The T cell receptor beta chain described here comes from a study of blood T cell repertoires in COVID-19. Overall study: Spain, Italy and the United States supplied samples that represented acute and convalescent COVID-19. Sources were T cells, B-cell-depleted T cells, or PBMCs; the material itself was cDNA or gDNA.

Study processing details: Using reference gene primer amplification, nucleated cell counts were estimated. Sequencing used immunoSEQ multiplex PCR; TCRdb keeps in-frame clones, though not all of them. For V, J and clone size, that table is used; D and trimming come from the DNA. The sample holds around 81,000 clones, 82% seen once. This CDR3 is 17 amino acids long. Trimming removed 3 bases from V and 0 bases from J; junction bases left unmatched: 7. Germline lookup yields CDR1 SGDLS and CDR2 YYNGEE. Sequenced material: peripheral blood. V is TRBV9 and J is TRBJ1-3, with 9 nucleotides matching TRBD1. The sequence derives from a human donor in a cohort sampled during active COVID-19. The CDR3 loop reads CASSARTGELSGNTIYF. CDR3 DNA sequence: TGTGCCAGCAGCGCACGGACAGGGGAACTCTCTGGAAACACCATATATTTT.